Shown below are 7 T cell receptor beta chains from a single sample sequenced in a study of T cell repertoires in cytomegalovirus infection. TCRdb fed the reads into MiXCR, producing one record per CDR3 protein. Of approximately 120,000 distinct CDR3 sequences in the sample, around 28% are singletons; the top ten hold about 81%. The antigens of these receptors remain unknown. The sequencing here drew on CD8+ T cells from cultured PBMCs, taken from culture after CMV antigen stimulation. The source of these receptors is a human donor in good health (CMV status not recorded). Some clones in this sample may be carry-over from other donors' samples.

The chain has TRBV7-9 and TRBJ2-1; 7 nucleotides agree with TRBD1. Germline assignment: CDR1 SEHNR and CDR2 FQNEAQ (reference sequence). The CDR3 sequence is 14 residues long. V lost 5 bases and J lost 4; bases outside the gene matches: 5. This chain's CDR3 is CASSLQTGYNEQFF. Written as DNA, the CDR3 is TGTGCCAGCAGCCTTCAGACAGGGTACAATGAGCAGTTCTTC.

The chain links TRBV30 to TRBJ2-1; no firm D call. The CDR3 is 13 residues long. V shed 0 bases and J shed 0 bases, with 3 bases lying between them. CDR1 is GTSNPN and CDR2 is SVGIG in the germline V gene (reference sequence). CDR3 nucleotides: TGTGCCTGGAGTGTGGTCTCCTACAATGAGCAGTTCTTC. Protein product: CAWSVVSYNEQFF.

This clonotype occurred a few times. The chain combines TRBV6-4 with TRBJ1-2, with 9 bases that match TRBD1. The V and J ends lost 3 bases and 6 bases, in that order; junction bases with no gene match: 11. Germline V gene sequence: CDR1 MRHNA, CDR2 SNTAGT. The CDR3 runs 16 residues. DNA for the CDR3: TGTGCCAGCAGTGATGGACAGGGGCCCACTCTCGATGGCTACACCTTC. Protein sequence: CASSDGQGPTLDGYTF.

This clonotype was recorded a few times. V and J are TRBV4-1 and TRBJ1-5, with D tentatively TRBD1 (5 bases). This CDR3 has 15 amino acids. The V end was cut by 2 bases, the J end by 2 bases, with 10 bases between. The germline V gene has CDR1 MGHRA and CDR2 YSYEKL. The CDR3 sequence: CASSQIWGGNQPQHF. DNA for the CDR3: TGCGCCAGCAGCCAAATATGGGGGGGCAATCAGCCCCAGCATTTT.

This clonotype appeared a few times. The CDR3 protein is CASSPATNSYEQYF. Written as DNA, the CDR3 is TGCGCCAGCAGCCCAGCGACAAACTCCTACGAGCAGTACTTC. The chain couples TRBV4-1 to TRBJ2-7; D not resolved. The ends were cut back, 4 bases at V and 0 bases at J, with 10 bases in the middle. CDR1 MGHRA and CDR2 YSYEKL come from the germline V gene. The length of the CDR3 is 14 residues.

The J gene is TRBJ2-5, the V gene TRBV7-4; 8 positions agree with TRBD1. This CDR3 is built from 16 residues. J gave up 5 bases and V 2 bases, and 10 bases lay outside the gene matches. The germline gives CDR1 SGHVT, CDR2 SQSDAQ. The DNA of the CDR3 is TGTGCCAGCAGCTTATGGACAGGGCTTACGTTGGAGACCCAGTACTTC. This translates into CASSLWTGLTLETQYF.

J is TRBJ1-1 and V is TRBV20-1, with D perhaps matching TRBD1 (5 bases). The V end lost 6 bases, the J end lost 0 bases, and 11 bases lay between the germline ends. The V gene's germline CDR1 is DFQATT and CDR2 SNEGSKA (reference sequence). The CDR3 spans 13 residues. The CDR3 protein is CSAGGILNTEAFF. CDR3 DNA sequence: TGCAGTGCCGGGGGGATTTTGAACACTGAAGCTTTCTTT.